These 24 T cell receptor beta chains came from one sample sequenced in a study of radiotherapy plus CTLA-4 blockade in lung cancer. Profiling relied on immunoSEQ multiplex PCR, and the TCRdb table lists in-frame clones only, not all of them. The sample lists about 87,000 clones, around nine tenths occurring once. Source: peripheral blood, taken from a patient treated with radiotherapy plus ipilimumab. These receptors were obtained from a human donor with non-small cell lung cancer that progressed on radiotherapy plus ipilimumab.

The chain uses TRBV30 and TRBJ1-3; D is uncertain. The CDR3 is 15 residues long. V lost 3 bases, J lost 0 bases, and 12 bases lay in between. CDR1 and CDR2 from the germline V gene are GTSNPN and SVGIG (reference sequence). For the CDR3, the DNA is TGTGCCTGGAGATTAGACCGAAGCTCTGGAAACACCATATATTTT. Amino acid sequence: CAWRLDRSSGNTIYF.

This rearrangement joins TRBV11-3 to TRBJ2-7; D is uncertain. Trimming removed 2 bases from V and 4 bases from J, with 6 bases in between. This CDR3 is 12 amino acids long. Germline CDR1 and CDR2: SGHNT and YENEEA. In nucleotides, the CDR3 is TGTGCCAGCAGCTTACAAACGTACGAGCAGTACTTC. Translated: CASSLQTYEQYF.

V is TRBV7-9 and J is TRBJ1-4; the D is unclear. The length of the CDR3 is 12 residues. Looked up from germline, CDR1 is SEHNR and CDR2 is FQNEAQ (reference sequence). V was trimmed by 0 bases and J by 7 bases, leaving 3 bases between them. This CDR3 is CASSLAVEKLFF. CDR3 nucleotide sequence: TGTGCCAGCAGCTTAGCGGTTGAAAAACTGTTTTTT.

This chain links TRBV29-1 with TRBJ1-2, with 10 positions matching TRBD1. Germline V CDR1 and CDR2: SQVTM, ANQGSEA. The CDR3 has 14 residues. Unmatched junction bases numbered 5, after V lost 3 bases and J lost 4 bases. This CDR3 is CSVELTGGFYGYTF. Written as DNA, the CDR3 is TGCAGCGTTGAGTTGACAGGGGGCTTCTATGGCTACACCTTC.

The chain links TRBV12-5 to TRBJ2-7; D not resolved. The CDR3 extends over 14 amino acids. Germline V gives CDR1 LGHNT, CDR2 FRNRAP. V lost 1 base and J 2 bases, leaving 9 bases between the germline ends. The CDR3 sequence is CASGLGIPPYEQYF. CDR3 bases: TGTGCTAGTGGTTTGGGGATTCCTCCCTACGAGCAGTACTTC. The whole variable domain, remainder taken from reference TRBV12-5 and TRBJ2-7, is DARVTQTPRHKVTEMGQEVTMRCQPILGHNTVFWYRQTMMQGLELLAYFRNRAPLDDSGMPKDRFSAEMPDATLATLKIQPSEPRDSAVYFCASGLGIPPYEQYFGPGTRLTVT.

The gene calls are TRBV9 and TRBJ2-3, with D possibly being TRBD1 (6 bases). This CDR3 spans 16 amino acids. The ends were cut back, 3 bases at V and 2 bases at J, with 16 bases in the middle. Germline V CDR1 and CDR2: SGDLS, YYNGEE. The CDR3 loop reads CASSAYRVVTTDTQYF. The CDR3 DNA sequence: TGTGCCAGCAGCGCGTACAGGGTTGTGACCACAGATACGCAGTATTTT.

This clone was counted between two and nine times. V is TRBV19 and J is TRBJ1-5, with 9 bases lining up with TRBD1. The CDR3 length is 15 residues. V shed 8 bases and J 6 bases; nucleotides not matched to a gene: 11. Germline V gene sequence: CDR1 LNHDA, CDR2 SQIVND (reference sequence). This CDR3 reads CASRLGQGTGQPQHF. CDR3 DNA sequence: TGTGCCAGTCGGTTGGGACAGGGAACAGGTCAGCCCCAGCATTTT.

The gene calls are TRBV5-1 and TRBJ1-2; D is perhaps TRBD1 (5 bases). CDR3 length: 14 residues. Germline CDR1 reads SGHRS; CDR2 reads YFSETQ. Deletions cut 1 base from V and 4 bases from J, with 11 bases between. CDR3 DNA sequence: TGCGCCAGCAGCTTGCGTTCCGACAGCTATGGCTACACCTTC. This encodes CASSLRSDSYGYTF.

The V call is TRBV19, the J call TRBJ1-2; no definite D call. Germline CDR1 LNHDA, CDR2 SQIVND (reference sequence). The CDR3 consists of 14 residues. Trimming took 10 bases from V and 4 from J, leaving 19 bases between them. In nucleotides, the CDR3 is TGTGCCACCACCCCGCAGTCCTTTGGCTATGGCTACACCTTC. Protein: CATTPQSFGYGYTF.

The CDR3 spells CASSLQPTYEQYF. The CDR3 DNA reads TGTGCCAGCAGCCTCCAGCCCACCTACGAGCAGTACTTC. The rearrangement links TRBV7-2 to TRBJ2-7, with unresolved D. The germline V gene encodes CDR1 SGHTA and CDR2 FQGNSA. The CDR3 consists of 13 residues. The germline V and J ends were trimmed by 5 bases and 2 bases, with 10 bases remaining between them. The whole variable domain, remainder taken from reference TRBV7-2 and TRBJ2-7, is GAGVSQSPSNKVTEKGKDVELRCDPISGHTALYWYRQSLGQGLEFLIYFQGNSAPDKSGLPSDRFSAERTGGSVSTLTIQRTQQEDSAVYLCASSLQPTYEQYFGPGTRLTVT.

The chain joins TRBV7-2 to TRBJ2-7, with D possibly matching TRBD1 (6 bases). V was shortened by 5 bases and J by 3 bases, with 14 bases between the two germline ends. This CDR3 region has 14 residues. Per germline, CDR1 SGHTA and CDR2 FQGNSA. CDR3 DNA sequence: TGTGCCAGCAGCCCAACGGGACACCTCTACGAGCAGTACTTC. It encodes CASSPTGHLYEQYF.

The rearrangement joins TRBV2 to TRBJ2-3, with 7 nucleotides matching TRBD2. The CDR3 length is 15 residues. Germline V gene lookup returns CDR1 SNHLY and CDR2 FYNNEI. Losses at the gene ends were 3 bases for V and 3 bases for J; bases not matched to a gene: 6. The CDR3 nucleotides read TGTGCCAGCAGTGAGGGAGGGGCTTGGACAGATACGCAGTATTTT. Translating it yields CASSEGGAWTDTQYF.

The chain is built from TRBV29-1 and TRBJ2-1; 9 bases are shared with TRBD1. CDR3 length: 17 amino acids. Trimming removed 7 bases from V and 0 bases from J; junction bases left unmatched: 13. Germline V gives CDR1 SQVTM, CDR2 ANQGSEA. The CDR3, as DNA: TGCAGCGCCCGCCTGCGGACAGGGGATATCTCCTACAATGAGCAGTTCTTC. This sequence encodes CSARLRTGDISYNEQFF.

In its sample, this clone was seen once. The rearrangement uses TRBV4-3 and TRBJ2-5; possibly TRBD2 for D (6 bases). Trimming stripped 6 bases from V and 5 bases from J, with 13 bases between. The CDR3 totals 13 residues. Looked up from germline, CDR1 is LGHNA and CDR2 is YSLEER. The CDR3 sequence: CASSAAGGETQYF. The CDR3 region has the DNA TGCGCCAGCAGTGCGGCAGGAGGGGAGACCCAGTACTTC.

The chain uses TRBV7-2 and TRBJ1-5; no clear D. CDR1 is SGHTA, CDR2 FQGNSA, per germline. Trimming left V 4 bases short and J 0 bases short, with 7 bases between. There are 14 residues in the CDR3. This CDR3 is CASSSGYSNQPQHF. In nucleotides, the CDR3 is TGTGCCAGCAGCTCAGGATATAGCAATCAGCCCCAGCATTTT.

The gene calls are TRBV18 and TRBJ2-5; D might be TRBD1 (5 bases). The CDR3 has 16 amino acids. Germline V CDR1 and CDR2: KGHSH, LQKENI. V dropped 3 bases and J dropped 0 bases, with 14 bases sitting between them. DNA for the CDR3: TGTGCCAGCTCACCGATGGCAGGGTGGTACCAAGAGACCCAGTACTTC. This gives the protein CASSPMAGWYQETQYF.

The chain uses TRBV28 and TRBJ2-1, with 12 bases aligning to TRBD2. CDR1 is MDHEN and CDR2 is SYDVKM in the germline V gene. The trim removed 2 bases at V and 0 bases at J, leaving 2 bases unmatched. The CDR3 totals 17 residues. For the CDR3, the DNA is TGTGCCAGCAGTTTAGGACTAGCGGGGAGCTCCTACAATGAGCAGTTCTTC. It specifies CASSLGLAGSSYNEQFF.

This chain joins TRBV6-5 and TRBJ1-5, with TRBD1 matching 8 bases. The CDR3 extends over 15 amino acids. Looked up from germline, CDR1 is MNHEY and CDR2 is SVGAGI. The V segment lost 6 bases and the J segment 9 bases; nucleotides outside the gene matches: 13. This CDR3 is CASSTGQVGGVPQHF. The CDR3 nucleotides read TGTGCCAGCAGCACGGGACAGGTTGGCGGTGTGCCCCAGCATTTT.

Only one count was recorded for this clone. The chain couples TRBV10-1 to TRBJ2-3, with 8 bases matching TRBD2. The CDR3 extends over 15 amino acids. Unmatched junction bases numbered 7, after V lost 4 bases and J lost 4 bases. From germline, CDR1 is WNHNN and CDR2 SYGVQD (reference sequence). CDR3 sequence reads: CASSAGSGGADTQYF. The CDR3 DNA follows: TGCGCCAGCAGTGCTGGTTCGGGAGGGGCAGATACGCAGTATTTT.

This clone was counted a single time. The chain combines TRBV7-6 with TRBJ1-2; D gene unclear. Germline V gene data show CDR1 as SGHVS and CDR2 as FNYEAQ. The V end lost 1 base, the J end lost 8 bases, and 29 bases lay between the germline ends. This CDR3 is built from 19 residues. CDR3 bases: TGTGCCAGCAGCTTAGAACGCCCGTTGATGACAAGGCGAAGGCAGGGCTACACCTTC. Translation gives CASSLERPLMTRRRQGYTF. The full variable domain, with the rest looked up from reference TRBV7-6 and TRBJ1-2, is GAGVSQSPRYKVTKRGQDVALRCDPISGHVSLYWYRQALGQGPEFLTYFNYEAQQDKSGLPNDRFSAERPEGSISTLTIQRTEQRDSAMYRCASSLERPLMTRRRQGYTFGSGTRLTVV.

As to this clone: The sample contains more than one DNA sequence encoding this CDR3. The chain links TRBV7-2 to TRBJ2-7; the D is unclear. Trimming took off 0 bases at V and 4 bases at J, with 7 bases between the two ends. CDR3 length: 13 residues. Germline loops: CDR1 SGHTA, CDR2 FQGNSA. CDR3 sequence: CASSLAPTYEQYF. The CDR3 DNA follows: TGTGCCAGCAGCTTAGCACCGACGTACGAGCAGTACTTC.

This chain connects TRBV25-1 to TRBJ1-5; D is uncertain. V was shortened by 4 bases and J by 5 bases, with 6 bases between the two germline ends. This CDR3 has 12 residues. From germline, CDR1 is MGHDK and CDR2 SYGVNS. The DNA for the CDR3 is TGTGCCAGCAGTGTCGGTTATCAGCCCCAGCATTTT. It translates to CASSVGYQPQHF.

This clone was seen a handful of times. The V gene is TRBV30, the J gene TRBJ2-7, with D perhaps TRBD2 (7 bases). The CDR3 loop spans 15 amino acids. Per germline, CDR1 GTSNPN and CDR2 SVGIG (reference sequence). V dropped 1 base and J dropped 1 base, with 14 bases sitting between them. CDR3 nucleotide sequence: TGTGCCTGGAGTGGTCGGAGGGGGGGGTCCTACGAGCAGTACTTC. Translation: CAWSGRRGGSYEQYF.

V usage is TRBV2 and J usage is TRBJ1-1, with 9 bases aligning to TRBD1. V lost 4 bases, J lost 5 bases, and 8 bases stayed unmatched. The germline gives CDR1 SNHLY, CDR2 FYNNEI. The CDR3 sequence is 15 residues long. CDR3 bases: TGTGCCAGCAGTGCTATGACAGGGGGAAGGACTGAAGCTTTCTTT. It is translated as CASSAMTGGRTEAFF. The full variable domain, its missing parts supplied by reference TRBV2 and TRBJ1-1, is EPEVTQTPSHQVTQMGQEVILRCVPISNHLYFYWYRQILGQKVEFLVSFYNNEISEKSEIFDDQFSVERPDGSNFTLKIRSTKLEDSAMYFCASSAMTGGRTEAFFGQGTRLTVV.